This T cell receptor beta chain appears in the sequencing data of a study of OX40 agonist ivuxolimab in advanced cancers. About the research overall: The patients got ivuxolimab, which is an agonistic anti-OX40 (CD134) antibody. Three patients had partial responses: one hepatocellular carcinoma, two cutaneous melanoma. Recorded diagnoses for dose-escalation patients were hepatocellular carcinoma, melanoma, renal cell or head and neck cancer.

Germline V CDR1 and CDR2: SQVTM, ANQGSEA. V was trimmed by 4 bases and J by 4 bases, leaving 13 bases between them. CDR3 length equals 13 residues. This clone was seen more than once but under ten times. The method was immunoSEQ multiplex PCR; TCRdb's version includes in-frame clones alone and lacks a portion of them. The sample lists roughly 77,000 clones; about nine tenths were seen once. The origin of this receptor is an adult with an advanced solid tumor such as melanoma, head and neck, liver or kidney cancer. The source was CD4+ or CD8+ T cells sorted from blood, collected in a trial of the OX40 agonist ivuxolimab. V gene TRBV29-1 combines with J gene TRBJ1-1; D gene ambiguous. This CDR3 reads CSVGLREGTEAFF. The CDR3 bases are TGCAGCGTTGGGTTGAGGGAAGGCACTGAAGCTTTCTTT.